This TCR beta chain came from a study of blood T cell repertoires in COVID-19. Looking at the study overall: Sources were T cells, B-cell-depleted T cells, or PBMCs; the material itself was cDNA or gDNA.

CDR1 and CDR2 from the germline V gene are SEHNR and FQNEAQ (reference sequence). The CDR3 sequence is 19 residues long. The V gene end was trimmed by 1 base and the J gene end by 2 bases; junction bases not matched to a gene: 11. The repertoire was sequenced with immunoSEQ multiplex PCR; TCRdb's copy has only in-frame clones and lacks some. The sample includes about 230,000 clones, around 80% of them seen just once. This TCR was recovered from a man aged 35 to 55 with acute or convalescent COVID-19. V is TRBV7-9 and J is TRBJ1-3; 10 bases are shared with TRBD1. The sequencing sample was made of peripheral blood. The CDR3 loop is CASSLGDRGLRRPGNTIYF. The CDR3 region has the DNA TGTGCCAGCAGCTTAGGGGACAGGGGCCTTAGACGGCCTGGAAACACCATATATTTT. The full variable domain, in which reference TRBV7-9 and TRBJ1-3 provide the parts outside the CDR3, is DTGVSQNPRHKITKRGQNVTFRCDPISEHNRLYWYRQTLGQGPEFLTYFQNEAQLEKSRLLSDRFSAERPKGSFSTLEIQRTEQGDSAMYLCASSLGDRGLRRPGNTIYFGEGSWLTVV.